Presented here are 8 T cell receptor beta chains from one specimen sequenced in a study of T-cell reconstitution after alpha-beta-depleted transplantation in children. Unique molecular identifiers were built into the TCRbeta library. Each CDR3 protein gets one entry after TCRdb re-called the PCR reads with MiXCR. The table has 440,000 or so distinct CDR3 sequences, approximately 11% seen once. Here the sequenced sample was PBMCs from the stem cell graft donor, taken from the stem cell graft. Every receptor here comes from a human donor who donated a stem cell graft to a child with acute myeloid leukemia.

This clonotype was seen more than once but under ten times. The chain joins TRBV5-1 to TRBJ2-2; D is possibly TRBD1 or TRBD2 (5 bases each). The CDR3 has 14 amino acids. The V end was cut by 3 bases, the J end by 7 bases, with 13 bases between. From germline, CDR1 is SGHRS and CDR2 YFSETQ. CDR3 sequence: CASSSGPTVGELFF. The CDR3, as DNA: TGCGCCAGCAGCTCGGGACCTACAGTCGGGGAGCTGTTTTTT. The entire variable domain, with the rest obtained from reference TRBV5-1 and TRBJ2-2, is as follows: KAGVTQTPRYLIKTRGQQVTLSCSPISGHRSVSWYQQTPGQGLQFLFEYFSETQRNKGNFPGRFSGRQFSNSRSEMNVSTLELGDSALYLCASSSGPTVGELFFGEGSRLTVL.

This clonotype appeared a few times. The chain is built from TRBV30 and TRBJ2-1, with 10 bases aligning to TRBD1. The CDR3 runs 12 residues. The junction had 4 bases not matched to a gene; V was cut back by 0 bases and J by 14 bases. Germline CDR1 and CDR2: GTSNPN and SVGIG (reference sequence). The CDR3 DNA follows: TGTGCCTGGAGTGTAGGGGGACAGGGGAAGTTCTTC. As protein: CAWSVGGQGKFF.

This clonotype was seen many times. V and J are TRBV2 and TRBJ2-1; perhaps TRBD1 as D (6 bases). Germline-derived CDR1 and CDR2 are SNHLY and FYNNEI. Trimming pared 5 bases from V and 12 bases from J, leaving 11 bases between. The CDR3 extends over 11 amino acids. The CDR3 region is CASSTYRAQFF. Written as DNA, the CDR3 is TGTGCCAGCAGTACCTACAGGGCGCAGTTCTTC. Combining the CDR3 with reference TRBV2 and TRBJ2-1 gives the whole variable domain EPEVTQTPSHQVTQMGQEVILRCVPISNHLYFYWYRQILGQKVEFLVSFYNNEISEKSEIFDDQFSVERPDGSNFTLKIRSTKLEDSAMYFCASSTYRAQFFGPGTRLTVL.

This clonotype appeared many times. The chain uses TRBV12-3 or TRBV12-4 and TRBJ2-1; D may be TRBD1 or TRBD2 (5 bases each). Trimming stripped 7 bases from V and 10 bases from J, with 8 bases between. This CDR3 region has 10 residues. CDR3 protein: CASKRGEQFF. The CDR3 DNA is TGTGCCAGCAAGAGGGGCGAGCAGTTCTTC.

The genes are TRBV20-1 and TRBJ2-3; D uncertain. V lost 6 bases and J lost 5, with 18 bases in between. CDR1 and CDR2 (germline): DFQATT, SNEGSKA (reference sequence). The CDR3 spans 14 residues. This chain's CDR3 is CSASLLGFKDTQYF. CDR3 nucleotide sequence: TGCAGTGCCAGCCTGCTTGGGTTCAAAGATACGCAGTATTTT.

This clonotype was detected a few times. Here the CDR3 reads CASSEYYAAGGYTGELFF. The CDR3 DNA sequence: TGTGCCAGCAGTGAATATTATGCGGCGGGGGGTTACACCGGGGAGCTGTTTTTT. V usage is TRBV25-1 and J usage is TRBJ2-2; 8 bases match TRBD2. The CDR3 runs to 18 residues. CDR1 and CDR2 from the germline V gene are MGHDK and SYGVNS. The trim removed 0 bases at V and 3 bases at J, leaving 9 bases unmatched.

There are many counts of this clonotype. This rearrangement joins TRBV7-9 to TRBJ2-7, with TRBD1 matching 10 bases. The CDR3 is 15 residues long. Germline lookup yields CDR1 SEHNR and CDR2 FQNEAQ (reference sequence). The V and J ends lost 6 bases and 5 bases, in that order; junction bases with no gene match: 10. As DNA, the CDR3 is TGTGCCAGCAGTTCTCCGGGACAGGGGATTCACGAGCAGTACTTC. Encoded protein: CASSSPGQGIHEQYF.

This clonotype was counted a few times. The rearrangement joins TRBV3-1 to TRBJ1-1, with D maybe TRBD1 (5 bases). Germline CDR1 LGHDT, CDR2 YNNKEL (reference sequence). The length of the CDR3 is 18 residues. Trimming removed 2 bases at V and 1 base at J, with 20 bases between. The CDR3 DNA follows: TGTGCCAGCAGCCAACAACCTGCCGGGGCCACCTGGAACACTGAAGCTTTCTTT. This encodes CASSQQPAGATWNTEAFF.